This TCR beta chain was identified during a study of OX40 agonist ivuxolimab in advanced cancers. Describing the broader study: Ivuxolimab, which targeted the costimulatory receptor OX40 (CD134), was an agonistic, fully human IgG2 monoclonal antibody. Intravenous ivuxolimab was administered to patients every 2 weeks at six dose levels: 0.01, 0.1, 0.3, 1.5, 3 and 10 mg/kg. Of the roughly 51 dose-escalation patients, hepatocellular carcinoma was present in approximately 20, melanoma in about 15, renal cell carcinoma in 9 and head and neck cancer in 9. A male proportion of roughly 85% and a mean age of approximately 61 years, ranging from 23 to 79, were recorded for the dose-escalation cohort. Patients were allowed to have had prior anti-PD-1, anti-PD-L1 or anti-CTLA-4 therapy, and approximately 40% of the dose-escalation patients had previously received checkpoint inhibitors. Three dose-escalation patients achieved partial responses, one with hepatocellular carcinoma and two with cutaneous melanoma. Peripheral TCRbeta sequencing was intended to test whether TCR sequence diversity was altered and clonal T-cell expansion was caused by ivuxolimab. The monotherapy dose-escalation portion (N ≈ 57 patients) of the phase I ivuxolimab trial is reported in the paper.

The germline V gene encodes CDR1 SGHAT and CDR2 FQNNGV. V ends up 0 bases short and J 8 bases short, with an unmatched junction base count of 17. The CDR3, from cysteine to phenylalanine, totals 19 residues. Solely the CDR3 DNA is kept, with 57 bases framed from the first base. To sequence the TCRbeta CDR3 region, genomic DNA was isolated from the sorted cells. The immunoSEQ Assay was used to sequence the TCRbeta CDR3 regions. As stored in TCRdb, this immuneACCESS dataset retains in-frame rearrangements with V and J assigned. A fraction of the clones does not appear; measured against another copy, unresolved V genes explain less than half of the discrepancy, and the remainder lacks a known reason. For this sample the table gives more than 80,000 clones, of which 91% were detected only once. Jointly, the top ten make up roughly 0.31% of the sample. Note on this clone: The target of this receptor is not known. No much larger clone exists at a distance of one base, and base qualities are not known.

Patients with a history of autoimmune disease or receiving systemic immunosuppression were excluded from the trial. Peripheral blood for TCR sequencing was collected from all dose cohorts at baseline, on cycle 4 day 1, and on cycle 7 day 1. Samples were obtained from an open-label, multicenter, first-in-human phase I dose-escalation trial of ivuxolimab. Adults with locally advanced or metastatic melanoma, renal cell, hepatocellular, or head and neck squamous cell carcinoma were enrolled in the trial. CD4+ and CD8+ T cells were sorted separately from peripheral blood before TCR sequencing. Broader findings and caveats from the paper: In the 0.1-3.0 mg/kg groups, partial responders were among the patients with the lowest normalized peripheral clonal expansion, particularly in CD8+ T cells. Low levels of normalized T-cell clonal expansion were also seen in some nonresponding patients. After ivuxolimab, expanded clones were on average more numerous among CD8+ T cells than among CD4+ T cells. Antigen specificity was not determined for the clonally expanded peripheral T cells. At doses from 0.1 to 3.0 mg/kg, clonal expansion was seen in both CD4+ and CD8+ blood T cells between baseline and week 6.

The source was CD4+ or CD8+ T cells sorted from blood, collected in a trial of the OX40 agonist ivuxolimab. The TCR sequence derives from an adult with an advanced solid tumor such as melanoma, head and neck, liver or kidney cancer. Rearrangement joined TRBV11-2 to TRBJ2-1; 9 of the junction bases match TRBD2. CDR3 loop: CASSLEVGRGGRARDEQFF. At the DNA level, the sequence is TGTGCCAGCAGCTTAGAAGTGGGCCGCGGCGGGAGGGCCCGGGATGAGCAGTTCTTC.